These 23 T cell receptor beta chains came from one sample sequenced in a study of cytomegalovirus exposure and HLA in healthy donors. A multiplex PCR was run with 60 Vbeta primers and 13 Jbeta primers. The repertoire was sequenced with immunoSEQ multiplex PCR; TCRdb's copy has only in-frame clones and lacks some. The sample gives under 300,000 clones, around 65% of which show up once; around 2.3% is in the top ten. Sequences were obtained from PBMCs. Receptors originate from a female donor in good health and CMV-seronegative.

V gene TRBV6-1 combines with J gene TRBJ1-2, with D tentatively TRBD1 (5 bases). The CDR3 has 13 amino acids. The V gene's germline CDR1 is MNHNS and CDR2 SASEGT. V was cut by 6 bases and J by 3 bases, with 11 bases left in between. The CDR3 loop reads CASSREGDYGYTF. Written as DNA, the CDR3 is TGTGCCAGCAGCAGGGAGGGAGACTATGGCTACACCTTC.

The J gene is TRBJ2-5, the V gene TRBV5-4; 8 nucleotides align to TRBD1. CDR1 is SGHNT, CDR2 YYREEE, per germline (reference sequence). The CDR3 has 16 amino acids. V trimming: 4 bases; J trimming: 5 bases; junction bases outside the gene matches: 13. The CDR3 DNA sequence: TGTGCCAGCAGCCAGCCCGGGACCCAGGGGGCCGAGACCCAGTACTTC. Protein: CASSQPGTQGAETQYF.

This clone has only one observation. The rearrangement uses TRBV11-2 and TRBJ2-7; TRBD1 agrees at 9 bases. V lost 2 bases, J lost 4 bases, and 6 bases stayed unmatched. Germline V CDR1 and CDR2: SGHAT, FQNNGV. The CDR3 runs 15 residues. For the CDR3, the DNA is TGTGCCAGCAGCTTATGGACAGGGGTAGTTTACGAGCAGTACTTC. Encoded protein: CASSLWTGVVYEQYF.

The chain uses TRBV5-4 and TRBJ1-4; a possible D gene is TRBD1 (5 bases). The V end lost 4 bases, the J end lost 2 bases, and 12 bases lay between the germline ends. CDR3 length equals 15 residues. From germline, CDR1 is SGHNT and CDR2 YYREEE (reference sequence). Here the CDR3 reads CASSPPGQTNEKLFF. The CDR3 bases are TGTGCCAGCAGCCCGCCAGGGCAGACTAATGAAAAACTGTTTTTT.

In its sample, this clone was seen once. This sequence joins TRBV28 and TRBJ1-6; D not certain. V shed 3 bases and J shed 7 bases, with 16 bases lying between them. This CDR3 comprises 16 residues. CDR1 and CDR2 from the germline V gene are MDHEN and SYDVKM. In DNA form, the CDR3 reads TGTGCCAGCAGTTTCCGGTCCGGGATGTCAAATTCACCCCTCCACTTT. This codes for CASSFRSGMSNSPLHF.

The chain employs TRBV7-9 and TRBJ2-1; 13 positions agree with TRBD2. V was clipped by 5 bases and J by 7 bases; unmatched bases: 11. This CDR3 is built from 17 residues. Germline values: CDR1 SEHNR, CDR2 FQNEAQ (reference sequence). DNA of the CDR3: TGTGCCAGCAGCGCATCCACTGGACTAGCGGGAGAGAATGAGCAGTTCTTC. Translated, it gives CASSASTGLAGENEQFF.

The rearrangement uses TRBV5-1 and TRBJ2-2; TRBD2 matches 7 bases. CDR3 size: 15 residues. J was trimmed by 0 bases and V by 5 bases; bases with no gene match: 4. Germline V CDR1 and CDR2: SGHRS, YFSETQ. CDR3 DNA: TGCGCCAGCAGAGGGCTAGCGGCGAACACCGGGGAGCTGTTTTTT. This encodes CASRGLAANTGELFF.

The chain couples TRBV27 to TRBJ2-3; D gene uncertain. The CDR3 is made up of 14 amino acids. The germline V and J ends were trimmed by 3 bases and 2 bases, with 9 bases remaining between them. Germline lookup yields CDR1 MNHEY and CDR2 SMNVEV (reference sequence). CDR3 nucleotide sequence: TGTGCCAGCAGTTTGGAACAGACCACAGATACGCAGTATTTT. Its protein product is CASSLEQTTDTQYF.

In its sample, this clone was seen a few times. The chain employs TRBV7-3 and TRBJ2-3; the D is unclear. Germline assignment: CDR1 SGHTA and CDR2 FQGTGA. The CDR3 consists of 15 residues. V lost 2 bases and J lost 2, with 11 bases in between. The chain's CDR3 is CASSLGGGYTDTQYF. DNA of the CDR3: TGTGCCAGCAGCTTAGGCGGCGGTTACACAGATACGCAGTATTTT.

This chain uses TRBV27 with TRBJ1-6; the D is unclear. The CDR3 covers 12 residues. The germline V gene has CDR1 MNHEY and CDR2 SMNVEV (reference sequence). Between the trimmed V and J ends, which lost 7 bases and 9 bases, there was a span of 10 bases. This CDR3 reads CASTSFGSPLHF. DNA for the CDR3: TGTGCCAGCACATCTTTCGGTTCACCCCTCCACTTT.

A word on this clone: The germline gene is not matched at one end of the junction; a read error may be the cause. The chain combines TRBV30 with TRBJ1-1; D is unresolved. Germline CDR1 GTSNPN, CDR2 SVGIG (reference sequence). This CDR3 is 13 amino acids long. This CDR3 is CAWSVRQNAEAFF. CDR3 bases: TGTGCCTGGAGTGTCCGCCAGAACGCTGAAGCTTTCTTT.

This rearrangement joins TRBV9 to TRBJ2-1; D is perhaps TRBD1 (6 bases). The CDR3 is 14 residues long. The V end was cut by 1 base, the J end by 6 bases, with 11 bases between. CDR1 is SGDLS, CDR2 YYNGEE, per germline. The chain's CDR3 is CASSVKAGVNEQFF. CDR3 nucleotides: TGTGCCAGCAGCGTAAAGGCAGGGGTCAATGAGCAGTTCTTC.

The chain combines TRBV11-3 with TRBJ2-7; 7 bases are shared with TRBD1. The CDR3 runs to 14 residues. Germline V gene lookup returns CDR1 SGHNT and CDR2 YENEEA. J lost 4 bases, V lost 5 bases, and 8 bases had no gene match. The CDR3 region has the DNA TGTGCCAGCAGCGCACGCCACAGGGGTTACGAGCAGTACTTC. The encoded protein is CASSARHRGYEQYF. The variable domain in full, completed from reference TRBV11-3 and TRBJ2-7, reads EAGVVQSPRYKIIEKKQPVAFWCNPISGHNTLYWYLQNLGQGPELLIRYENEEAVDDSQLPKDRFSAERLKGVDSTLKIQPAELGDSAVYLCASSARHRGYEQYFGPGTRLTVT.

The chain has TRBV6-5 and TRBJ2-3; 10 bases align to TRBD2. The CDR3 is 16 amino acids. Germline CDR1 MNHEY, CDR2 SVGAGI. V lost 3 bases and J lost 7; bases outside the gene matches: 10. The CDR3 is CASSYSLSSGRNTQYF. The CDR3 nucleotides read TGTGCCAGCAGTTATTCTCTATCTAGCGGGAGAAATACGCAGTATTTT.

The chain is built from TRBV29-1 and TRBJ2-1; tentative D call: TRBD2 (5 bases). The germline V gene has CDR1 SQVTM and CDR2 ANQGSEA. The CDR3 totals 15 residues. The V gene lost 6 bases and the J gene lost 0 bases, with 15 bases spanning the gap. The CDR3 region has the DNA TGCAGCGTCGTCACGGGAACAAGCTCCTACAATGAGCAGTTCTTC. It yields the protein CSVVTGTSSYNEQFF.

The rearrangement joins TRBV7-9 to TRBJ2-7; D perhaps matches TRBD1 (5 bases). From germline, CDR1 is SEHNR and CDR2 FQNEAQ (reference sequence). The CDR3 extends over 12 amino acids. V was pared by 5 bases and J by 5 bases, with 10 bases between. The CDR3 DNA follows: TGTGCCAGCAGCGGACAAATCAACGAGCAGTACTTC. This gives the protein CASSGQINEQYF.

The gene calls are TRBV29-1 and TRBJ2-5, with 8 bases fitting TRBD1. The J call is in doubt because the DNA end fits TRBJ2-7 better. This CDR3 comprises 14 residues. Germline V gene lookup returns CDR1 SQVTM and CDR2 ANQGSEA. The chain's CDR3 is CSVEDRQGSYEQYF. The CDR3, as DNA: TGCAGCGTTGAAGATCGACAGGGGTCCTACGAGCAGTACTTC.

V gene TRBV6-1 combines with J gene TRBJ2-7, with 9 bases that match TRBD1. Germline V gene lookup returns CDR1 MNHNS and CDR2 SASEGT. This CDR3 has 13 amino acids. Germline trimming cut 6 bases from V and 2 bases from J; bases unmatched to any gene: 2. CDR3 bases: TGTGCCAGCAGGCGGACAGGGGCCTACGAGCAGTACTTC. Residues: CASRRTGAYEQYF.

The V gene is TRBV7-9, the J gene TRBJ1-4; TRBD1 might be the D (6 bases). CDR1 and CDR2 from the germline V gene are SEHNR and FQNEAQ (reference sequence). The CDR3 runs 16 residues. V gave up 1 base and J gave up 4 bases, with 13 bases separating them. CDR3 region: CASSLVVKGGNEKLFF. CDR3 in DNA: TGTGCCAGCAGCTTAGTAGTGAAAGGGGGTAATGAAAAACTGTTTTTT.

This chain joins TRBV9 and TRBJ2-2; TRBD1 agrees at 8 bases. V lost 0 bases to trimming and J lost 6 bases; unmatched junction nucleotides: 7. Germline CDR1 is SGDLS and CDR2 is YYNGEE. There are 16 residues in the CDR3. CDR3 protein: CASSVAGGANPGELFF. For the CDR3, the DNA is TGTGCCAGCAGCGTAGCAGGGGGCGCTAATCCCGGGGAGCTGTTTTTT.

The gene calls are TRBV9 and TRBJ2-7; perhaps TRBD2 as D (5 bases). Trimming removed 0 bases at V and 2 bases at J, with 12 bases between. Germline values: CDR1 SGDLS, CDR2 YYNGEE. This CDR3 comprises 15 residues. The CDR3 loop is CASSVEGLPPYEQYF. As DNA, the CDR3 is TGTGCCAGCAGCGTAGAAGGACTCCCGCCCTACGAGCAGTACTTC.

Written as DNA, the CDR3 is TGTGCCAGCAGCCCAATCCAGGGGACCCTCTACTACGAGCAGTACTTC. Its translation is CASSPIQGTLYYEQYF. The V call is TRBV27, the J call TRBJ2-7; the D gene is possibly TRBD1 (6 bases). CDR3 length: 16 amino acids. Germline-derived CDR1 and CDR2 are MNHEY and SMNVEV (reference sequence). V gave up 6 bases and J gave up 3 bases, with 21 bases separating them.

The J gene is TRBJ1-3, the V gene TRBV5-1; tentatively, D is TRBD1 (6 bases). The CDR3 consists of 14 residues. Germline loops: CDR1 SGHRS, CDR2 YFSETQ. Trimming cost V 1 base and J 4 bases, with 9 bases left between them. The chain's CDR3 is CASSLWGPGNTIYF. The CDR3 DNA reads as TGCGCCAGCAGCTTGTGGGGGCCCGGAAACACCATATATTTT.